These 2 T cell receptor beta chains originate from one sample sequenced in a study of blood T cell repertoires in COVID-19. Sequenced by immunoSEQ multiplex PCR; TCRdb stores in-frame clones only, minus some. The data contain fewer than 200,000 clones, about 85% of them singletons. Sample: peripheral blood. Source of these receptors: a man between 60 and 70 years old who had recovered from COVID-19.

The V call is TRBV19, the J call TRBJ1-4; the D gene is possibly TRBD1 (5 bases). Trimming took 1 base from V and 8 from J, leaving 11 bases between them. Germline V gene data show CDR1 as LNHDA and CDR2 as SQIVND (reference sequence). The length of the CDR3 is 14 residues. The CDR3: CASSIGRGSEKLFF. CDR3 DNA sequence: TGTGCCAGTAGTATAGGTAGGGGATCCGAAAAACTGTTTTTT.

The chain employs TRBV7-8 and TRBJ1-5; D gene unclear. CDR1 and CDR2 from the germline V gene are SGHVS and FQNEAQ. The CDR3 runs to 15 residues. Trimming took off 4 bases at V and 3 bases at J, with 13 bases between the two ends. CDR3 protein: CASSSGSGVNQPQHF. DNA of the CDR3: TGTGCCAGCAGCTCCGGTTCCGGTGTCAATCAGCCCCAGCATTTT. Full variable domain (rest looked up from reference TRBV7-8 and TRBJ1-5): GAGVSQSPRYKVAKRGQDVALRCDPISGHVSLFWYQQALGQGPEFLTYFQNEAQLDKSGLPSDRFFAERPEGSVSTLKIQRTQQEDSAVYLCASSSGSGVNQPQHFGDGTRLSIL.